This T cell receptor beta chain was retrieved from a study of blood T cells in healthy people across ages. General observations from the study: When one million T cells were used, diversity estimates were thought to be underestimates.

Sample-barcoded 5' priming and a J-beta primer mix drove a second PCR of roughly 7 to 11 cycles. MiXCR, applied by TCRdb to the 5' RACE reads, yields one record per CDR3 protein. The sample has more than 500,000 distinct CDR3 sequences, roughly 29% seen once; the top ten hold approximately 17%. Trimming took 4 bases from V and 0 from J, leaving 11 bases between them. The CDR3 runs to 14 residues. CDR1 DFQATT and CDR2 SNEGSKA come from the germline V gene (reference sequence). With regard to this clonotype: Its target is not known.

This TCR came from a woman in her sixties or seventies in good health. The chain recombines TRBV20-1 with TRBJ2-3, with a tentative D call TRBD2 (5 bases). What was sequenced was blood. The CDR3 nucleotides read TGCAGTGCTAATTCGCGCGGGAGCACAGATACGCAGTATTTT. Protein product: CSANSRGSTDTQYF.